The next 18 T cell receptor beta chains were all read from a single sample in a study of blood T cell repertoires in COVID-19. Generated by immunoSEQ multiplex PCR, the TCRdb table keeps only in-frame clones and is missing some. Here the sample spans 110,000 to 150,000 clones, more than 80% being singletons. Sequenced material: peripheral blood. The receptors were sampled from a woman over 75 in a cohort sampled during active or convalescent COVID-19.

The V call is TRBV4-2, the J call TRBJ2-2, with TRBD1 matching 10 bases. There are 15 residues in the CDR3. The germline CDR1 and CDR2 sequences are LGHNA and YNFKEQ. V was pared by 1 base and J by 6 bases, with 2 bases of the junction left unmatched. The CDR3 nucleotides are TGTGCCAGCAGCCAAGGGACAGGGGGTTCCGGGGAGCTGTTTTTT. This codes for CASSQGTGGSGELFF.

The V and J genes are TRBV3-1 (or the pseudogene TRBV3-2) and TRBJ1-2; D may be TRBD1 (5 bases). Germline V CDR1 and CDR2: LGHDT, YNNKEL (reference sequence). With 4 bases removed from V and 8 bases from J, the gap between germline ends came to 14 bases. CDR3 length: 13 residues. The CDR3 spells CASSPGFMQGYTF. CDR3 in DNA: TGTGCCAGCAGCCCAGGGTTTATGCAGGGCTACACCTTC.

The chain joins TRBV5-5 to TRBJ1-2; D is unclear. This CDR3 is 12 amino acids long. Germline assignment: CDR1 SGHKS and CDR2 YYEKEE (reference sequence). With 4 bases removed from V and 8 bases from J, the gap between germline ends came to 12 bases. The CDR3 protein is CASSETWWGYTF. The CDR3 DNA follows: TGTGCCAGCAGCGAAACATGGTGGGGCTACACCTTC. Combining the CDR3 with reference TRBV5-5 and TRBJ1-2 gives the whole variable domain DAGVTQSPTHLIKTRGQQVTLRCSPISGHKSVSWYQQVLGQGPQFIFQYYEKEERGRGNFPDRFSARQFPNYSSELNVNALLLGDSALYLCASSETWWGYTFGSGTRLTVV.

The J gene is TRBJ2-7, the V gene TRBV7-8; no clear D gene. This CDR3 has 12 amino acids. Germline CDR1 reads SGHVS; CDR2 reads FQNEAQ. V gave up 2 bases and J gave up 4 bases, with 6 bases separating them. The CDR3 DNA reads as TGTGCCAGCAGCTTAAGCGTTTACGAGCAGTACTTC. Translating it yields CASSLSVYEQYF.

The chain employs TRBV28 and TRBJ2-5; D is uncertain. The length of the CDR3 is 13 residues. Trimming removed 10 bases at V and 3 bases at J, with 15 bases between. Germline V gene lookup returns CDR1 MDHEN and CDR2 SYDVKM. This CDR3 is CAISELSEETQYF. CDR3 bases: TGTGCCATCTCGGAACTATCCGAAGAGACCCAGTACTTC.

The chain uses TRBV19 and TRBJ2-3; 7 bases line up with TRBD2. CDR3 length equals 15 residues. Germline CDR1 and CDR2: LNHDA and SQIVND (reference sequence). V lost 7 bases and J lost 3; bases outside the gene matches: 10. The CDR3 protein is CASTFTSELTDTQYF. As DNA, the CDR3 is TGTGCCAGTACCTTTACTAGCGAGTTAACAGATACGCAGTATTTT.

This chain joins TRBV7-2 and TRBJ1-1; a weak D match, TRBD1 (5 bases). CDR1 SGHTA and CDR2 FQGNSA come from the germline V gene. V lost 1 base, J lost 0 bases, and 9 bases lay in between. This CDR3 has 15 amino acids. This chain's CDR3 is CASSLVQALNTEAFF. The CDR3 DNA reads TGTGCCAGCAGCTTAGTACAGGCCCTGAACACTGAAGCTTTCTTT.

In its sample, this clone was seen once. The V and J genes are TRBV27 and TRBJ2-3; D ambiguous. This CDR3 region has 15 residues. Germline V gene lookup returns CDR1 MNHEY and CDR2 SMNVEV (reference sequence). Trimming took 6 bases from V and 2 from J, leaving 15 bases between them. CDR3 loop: CASRYGLYYTDTQYF. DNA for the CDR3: TGTGCCAGCAGATATGGGCTATATTACACAGATACGCAGTATTTT.

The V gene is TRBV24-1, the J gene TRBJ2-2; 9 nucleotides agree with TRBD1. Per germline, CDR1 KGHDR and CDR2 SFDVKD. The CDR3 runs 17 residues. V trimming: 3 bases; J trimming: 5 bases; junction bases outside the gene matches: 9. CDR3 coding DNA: TGTGCCACCAGTGATCCCGCTAGGGGGACAGGGACCGGGGAGCTGTTTTTT. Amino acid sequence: CATSDPARGTGTGELFF.

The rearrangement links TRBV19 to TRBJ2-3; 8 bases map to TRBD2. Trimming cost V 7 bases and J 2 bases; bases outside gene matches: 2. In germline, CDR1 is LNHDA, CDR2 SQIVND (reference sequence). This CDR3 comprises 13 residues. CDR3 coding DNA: TGTGCCAGTAAGCGGGGGACCACAGATACGCAGTATTTT. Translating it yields CASKRGTTDTQYF.

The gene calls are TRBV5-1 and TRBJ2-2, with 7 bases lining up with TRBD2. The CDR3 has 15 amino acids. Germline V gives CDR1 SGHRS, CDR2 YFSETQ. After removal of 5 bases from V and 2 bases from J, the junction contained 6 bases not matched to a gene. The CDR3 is CASRRAGVNTGELFF. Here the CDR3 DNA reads TGCGCCAGCAGAAGGGCGGGGGTCAACACCGGGGAGCTGTTTTTT.

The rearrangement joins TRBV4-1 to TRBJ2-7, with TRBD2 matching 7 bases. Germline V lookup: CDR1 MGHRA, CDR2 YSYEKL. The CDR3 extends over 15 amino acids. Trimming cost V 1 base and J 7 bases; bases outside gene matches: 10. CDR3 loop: CASSQGGGRTGEQYF. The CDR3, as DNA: TGCGCCAGCAGCCAAGGGGGGGGACGGACTGGGGAGCAGTACTTC.

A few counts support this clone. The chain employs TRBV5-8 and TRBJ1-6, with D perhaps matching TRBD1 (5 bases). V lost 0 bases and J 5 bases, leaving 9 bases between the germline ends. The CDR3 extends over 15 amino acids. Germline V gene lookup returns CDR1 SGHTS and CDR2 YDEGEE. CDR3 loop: CASSLDGADNSPLHF. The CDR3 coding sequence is TGTGCCAGCAGCTTGGATGGGGCCGATAATTCACCCCTCCACTTT.

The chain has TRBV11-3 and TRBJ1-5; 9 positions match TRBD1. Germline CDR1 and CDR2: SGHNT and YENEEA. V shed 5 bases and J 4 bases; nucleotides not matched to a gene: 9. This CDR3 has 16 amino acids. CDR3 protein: CASSARDRVWNQPQHF. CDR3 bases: TGTGCCAGCAGCGCCCGGGACAGGGTCTGGAATCAGCCCCAGCATTTT.

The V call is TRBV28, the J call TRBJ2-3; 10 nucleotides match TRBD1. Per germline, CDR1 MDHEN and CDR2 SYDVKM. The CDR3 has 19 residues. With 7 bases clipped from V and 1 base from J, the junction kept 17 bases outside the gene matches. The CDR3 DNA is TGTGCCAGCATGGCCTCGGACAGGGGGAGGCGGGGGGGCACAGATACGCAGTATTTT. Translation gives CASMASDRGRRGGTDTQYF.

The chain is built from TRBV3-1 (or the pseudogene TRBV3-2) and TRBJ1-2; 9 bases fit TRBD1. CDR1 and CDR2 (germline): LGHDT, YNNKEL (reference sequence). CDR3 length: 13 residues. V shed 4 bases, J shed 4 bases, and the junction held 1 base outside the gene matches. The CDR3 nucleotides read TGTGCCAGCAGCCCGGGACAGGGCTATGGCTACACCTTC. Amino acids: CASSPGQGYGYTF.

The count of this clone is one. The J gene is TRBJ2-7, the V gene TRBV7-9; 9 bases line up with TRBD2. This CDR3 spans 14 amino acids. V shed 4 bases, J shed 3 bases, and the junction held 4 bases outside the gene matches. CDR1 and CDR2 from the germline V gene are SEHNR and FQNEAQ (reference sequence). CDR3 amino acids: CASSSGTSFYEQYF. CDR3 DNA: TGTGCCAGCAGCTCCGGGACTAGCTTCTACGAGCAGTACTTC.

DNA of the CDR3: TGTGCCAGTAGGGCCACGTTTCCGCTGTGGACTGAAGCTTTCTTT. Amino acid sequence: CASRATFPLWTEAFF. The chain couples TRBV19 to TRBJ1-1; D is undetermined. Germline CDR1 and CDR2: LNHDA and SQIVND (reference sequence). The germline V and J ends were trimmed by 6 bases and 5 bases, with 19 bases remaining between them. This CDR3 is 15 amino acids long.